Listed below are T cell receptor beta chains from one sample, sequenced in a study of CD8 T cells in ankylosing spondylitis. TCRdb ran MiXCR on the 5' RACE reads and lists one entry per CDR3 protein. The sample yields 500,000 to 650,000 distinct CDR3 sequences, roughly 5.3% seen once. The material sequenced was blood, either unsorted or a sorted T cell fraction (not recorded which). These receptors were taken from a male donor with ankylosing spondylitis. The CDR3 runs from the conserved cysteine through the conserved F or W. A D gene is named only where the DNA matches it firmly. Not all rows give a size; the values are once, few, many and, for expanded clones, a class.

j_call | clone_size | cdr3_length | d_call | v_call | cdr3_aa | cdr3_nt
TRBJ2-5 | many | 15 | TRBD2 | TRBV4-3 | CASSQDSDSGRTQYF | TGCGCCAGCAGCCAAGATTCGGATAGCGGGAGGACCCAGTACTTC
TRBJ2-3 | many | 17 | . | TRBV4-1 | CASSQDYLEIITDTQYF | TGCGCCAGCAGCCAAGATTATCTCGAGATAATCACAGATACGCAGTATTTT
TRBJ2-1 | . | 15 | TRBD2 | TRBV7-8 | CASSLGLAGVYDQFF | TGTGCCAGCAGCTTGGGACTAGCGGGGGTGTATGACCAGTTCTTC
TRBJ1-4 | many | 13 | . | TRBV4-3 | CASSPLATEKLFF | TGCGCCAGCAGTCCCCTAGCCACTGAAAAACTGTTTTTT
TRBJ2-2 | many | 14 | . | TRBV29-1 | CSVFELGHTGELFF | TGCAGCGTTTTCGAGCTGGGACACACCGGGGAGCTGTTTTTT
TRBJ2-7 | many | 13 | TRBD1 | TRBV29-1 | CSVETGTGIEQYF | TGCAGCGTTGAAACCGGGACAGGGATCGAGCAGTACTTC
TRBJ2-3 | many | 13 | . | TRBV27 | CASSSAGLDTQYF | TGTGCCAGCAGTTCCGCAGGGTTGGATACGCAGTATTTT
TRBJ1-1 | many | 15 | . | TRBV2 | CASSAGNTVNTEAFF | TGTGCCAGCAGTGCGGGGAACACCGTCAACACTGAAGCTTTCTTT
TRBJ1-2 | . | 17 | TRBD1 | TRBV11-2 | CASSLVPGTGEAYGYTF | TGTGCCAGCAGCTTAGTCCCCGGGACAGGCGAAGCCTATGGCTACACCTTC
TRBJ2-7 | . | 13 | . | TRBV28 | CASGAGSSYEQYF | TGTGCCAGTGGGGCAGGGAGCTCCTACGAGCAGTACTTC
TRBJ2-7 | few | 14 | . | TRBV6-1 | CASRSGGAVYEQYF | TGTGCCAGCAGATCCGGGGGCGCGGTATACGAGCAGTACTTC
TRBJ2-1 | many | 14 | . | TRBV7-9 | CASSLTRTINEQFF | TGTGCCAGCAGCCTCACCAGGACGATCAATGAGCAGTTCTTC
TRBJ2-7 | many | 14 | . | TRBV12-3/TRBV12-4 | CASSLRGGPYEQYF | TGTGCCAGCAGTTTGCGAGGGGGTCCCTACGAGCAGTACTTC
TRBJ1-2 | many | 14 | TRBD1 | TRBV12-3/TRBV12-4 | CASSPIDRGKGYTF | TGTGCCAGCAGTCCCATCGACAGGGGGAAAGGCTACACCTTC
TRBJ1-2 | many | 13 | TRBD1 | TRBV20-1 | CSAGGQADYGYTF | TGCAGTGCGGGGGGACAGGCCGACTATGGCTACACCTTC
TRBJ1-5 | many | 15 | . | TRBV4-2 | CASSQDWVLGQPQHF | TGTGCCAGCAGCCAAGATTGGGTGTTGGGTCAGCCCCAGCATTTT
TRBJ2-3 | many | 15 | TRBD2 | TRBV12-3/TRBV12-4 | CASSLLAGGGDTQYF | TGCGCCAGCAGCTTACTAGCGGGAGGAGGGGATACGCAGTATTTT
TRBJ1-4 | few | 14 | . | TRBV7-9 | CASSLPGEWEKLFF | TGTGCCAGCAGCCTCCCCGGAGAGTGGGAAAAACTGTTTTTT
TRBJ1-1 | few | 14 | . | TRBV4-1 | CASSQDGSRVEAFF | TGCGCCAGCAGCCAAGATGGGTCTCGGGTTGAAGCTTTCTTT
TRBJ2-7 | . | 15 | TRBD2 | TRBV18 | CASSPSALADYEQYF | TGTGCCAGCTCACCATCGGCACTAGCGGACTACGAGCAGTACTTC
TRBJ1-2 | many | 15 | TRBD1 | TRBV4-2 | CASSHHGGGSYGYTF | TGTGCCAGCAGCCATCATGGAGGGGGCTCCTATGGCTACACCTTC
TRBJ2-1 | many | 15 | . | TRBV12-3/TRBV12-4 | CASSTTPERYNEQFF | TGTGCCAGCAGTACGACCCCCGAGCGCTACAATGAGCAGTTCTTC
TRBJ1-1 | many | 14 | . | TRBV6-1 | CASSEQGGNTEAFF | TGTGCCAGCAGTGAGCAGGGAGGGAACACTGAAGCTTTCTTT
TRBJ2-1 | many | 18 | . | TRBV11-1 | CASTGPGIQGISYNEQFF | TGTGCCAGCACCGGACCCGGGATACAGGGAATCTCCTACAATGAGCAGTTCTTC
TRBJ2-1 | many | 15 | . | TRBV28 | CASSLSVAEINEQFF | TGTGCCAGCAGTTTATCGGTAGCGGAGATCAATGAGCAGTTCTTC
TRBJ2-1 | . | 14 | TRBD1 | TRBV12-3/TRBV12-4 | CASSAQGTENEQFF | TGTGCCAGCAGTGCCCAGGGGACAGAAAATGAGCAGTTCTTC